The source of this T cell receptor beta chain is a study of blood T cell repertoires in COVID-19. Whole-study context: Nucleic acid was either cDNA or gDNA, and it came from T cells, B-cell-depleted T cells, or PBMCs.

Sequencing used immunoSEQ multiplex PCR; TCRdb keeps in-frame clones, though not all of them. In the table there are just under 20,000 clones, just over 90% of which are singletons. Germline CDR1 and CDR2: MDHEN and SYDVKM. The CDR3 adds up to 13 amino acids, both ends counted. Of note for this clone: This CDR3 fails to terminate in the conserved phenylalanine or tryptophan, so it likely reflects a read error. No DNA is shown, since the ends of the CDR3 on it are uncertain; the CDR3 is the one TCRdb lists.

Sequences were obtained from peripheral blood. The chain joins TRBV28 to TRBJ1-2; TRBD1, as called in the table, went unchecked against the DNA. This clonotype was obtained from a woman in her 50s with active COVID-19. CDR3 residues: CASSTPGPPPYWV.